The entry that follows covers one T cell receptor (beta chain) sequence. It has no known antigen specificity. One base away there is no much larger clone; base qualities are not given. This sample is part of a study of blood T cell repertoires in COVID-19 (TCRdb year 2020). Background on the whole study: Collaborator samples came from the United States, Italy and Spain and covered acute and convalescent phases of COVID-19. The prospective study material was composed of cDNA or gDNA derived from T cells, B-cell-depleted T cells, or PBMCs. The dataset comprised deeply sampled blood TCRbeta repertoires from subjects exposed to, actively infected with, or recovered from COVID-19. The repertoires were made available in a free public database intended to serve as a resource for research on the immune response to SARS-CoV-2. The samples were drawn from two sources: the first 160 participants of the ongoing ImmuneRACE study, and 1,000 to 1,500 subjects contributed by 6 global collaborators. A de-identified subject ID, COVID-19 status, age in years and sex were almost always included in the sample metadata. HLA class I and class II types, where available, came from metadata supplied by the sample provider rather than from assay-based typing. Overall results and qualifications from the work: The quantity of clinical and demographic metadata differed by source and by participant and was supplied without curation.

V was cut back by 6 bases and J by 3 bases, leaving a gap of 14 bases between them. Taken from the germline V gene, the CDR1 and CDR2 loops are MDHEN and SYDVKM. From its cysteine to its phenylalanine, the CDR3 spans 15 amino acids. The DNA shown is the 45-base CDR3, in frame from base 1. TCRbeta CDR3 regions were amplified from genomic DNA using the immunoSEQ Assay, a bias-controlled multiplex PCR. As for how the authors treated the data: Within the assay, amplification of reference gene primers was used to estimate how many nucleated cells each sample contained. To quantify the absolute abundance of each unique TCRbeta CDR3 rearrangement, sequence reads were collapsed and filtered. Productive Simpson clonality was computed per sample as the square root of Simpson's diversity index over productive rearrangements. Imported from immuneACCESS, the table was reduced by TCRdb to in-frame sequences with V and J called. These copies leave out some clones; in studies compared against another copy, an unresolved V gene accounts for under half, and the cause of the remainder is not known. The DNA was the basis for D and trimming; V, J and clone size are from that table. This sample is represented by over 150,000 clones; approximately 82% of them were singletons. Approximately 13% of the sample is held by the ten biggest clonotypes.

The collaborating institutions used their own protocols to collect whole blood in K2EDTA tubes. For TCRbeta analysis, collaborator samples were shipped as frozen whole blood, as isolated PBMCs, or as DNA extracted from either sample type. Specimen: peripheral blood. This TCR was sampled from a human donor in a cohort sampled during active COVID-19. The V and J genes are TRBV28 and TRBJ2-2; the D gene is possibly TRBD1, with 6 bases matching. The base sequence is TGTGCCAGCAGCGCTAGCAGGGGCCACACCGGGGAGCTGTTTTTT. Its protein reads: CASSASRGHTGELFF.